These 13 T cell receptor beta chains came from one sample sequenced in a study of identical twins (dated by TCRdb to between 2015 and 2016). The method behind the library was 5' RACE. Reads for this sample came from an Illumina HiSeq 2000. TCRdb trimmed public reads at Q25 via fastp, called clones via MiXCR and kept in-frame beta chains. One record per CDR3 amino acid sequence lists the most common genes and DNA. This sample has about 280,000 distinct CDR3 sequences in its table, and 6.5% to 9.5% of those were observed once. The ten largest clones add up to approximately 2% of the sample. The data were also submitted as part of a second study, on yellow fever vaccine responses in identical twins.

The sequencing sample was made of memory (CD45RO+) T cells sorted from blood. The sample's cell subset or site, from its label and the paper: CD45RO+ enriched T cells. These receptor sequences come from a woman aged 18-29 years in good health.

This chain connects TRBV7-8 to TRBJ1-6, with D possibly TRBD1 on 6 matching bases. V shed 4 bases and J shed 8 bases, with 12 bases lying between them. CDR1 SGHVS and CDR2 FQNEAQ come from the germline V gene. This CDR3 has 14 amino acids. The DNA of the CDR3 is TGTGCCAGCAGCTCCCAGGGGCCCGATTCACCCCTCCACTTT. Protein product: CASSSQGPDSPLHF.

This clonotype was recorded many times. This rearrangement joins TRBV5-1 to TRBJ2-3; TRBD2 might be the D (6 bases). The CDR3 runs 15 residues. Trimming removed 0 bases at V and 0 bases at J, with 8 bases between. Germline values: CDR1 SGHRS, CDR2 YFSETQ. CDR3 DNA: TGCGCCAGCAGCTTGGGACTAGTGAGCACAGATACGCAGTATTTT. Protein product: CASSLGLVSTDTQYF.

This clonotype was seen ten or more times. V is TRBV6-1 and J is TRBJ2-3; TRBD2 matches at 13 bases. V lost 7 bases to trimming and J lost 3 bases; unmatched junction nucleotides: 7. The V gene's germline CDR1 is MNHNS and CDR2 SASEGT. This CDR3 has 16 amino acids. The CDR3 sequence is CASKPWTSGGTDTQYF. The CDR3 bases are TGTGCCAGCAAACCCTGGACTAGCGGGGGTACAGATACGCAGTATTTT.

This clonotype showed up many times. The V call is TRBV6-1, the J call TRBJ1-2; 7 bases are shared with TRBD1. The CDR3 is made up of 13 amino acids. Germline V gene lookup returns CDR1 MNHNS and CDR2 SASEGT. The V gene end was trimmed by 6 bases and the J gene end by 6 bases; junction bases not matched to a gene: 7. CDR3 DNA sequence: TGTGCCAGCAGCGCCAGACAGGGAGATGGCTACACCTTC. It specifies CASSARQGDGYTF.

The V call is TRBV4-2, the J call TRBJ2-2, with 14 bases aligning to TRBD2. Germline values: CDR1 LGHNA, CDR2 YNFKEQ. The CDR3 has 19 residues. The V gene end was trimmed by 6 bases and the J gene end by 5 bases; junction bases not matched to a gene: 14. The CDR3 nucleotides read TGTGCCAGCAGACCCGCACCGGGACTAGCGGGAGAGGGTACCGGGGAGCTGTTTTTT. This codes for CASRPAPGLAGEGTGELFF.

This clonotype was seen ten or more times. The J gene is TRBJ1-6, the V gene TRBV3-1; 7 positions agree with TRBD1. V dropped 4 bases and J dropped 6; count of bases not matched to a gene: 9. Germline assignment: CDR1 LGHDT and CDR2 YNNKEL (reference sequence). This CDR3 spans 16 amino acids. CDR3 residues: CASSRLTGVRNSPLHF. DNA for the CDR3: TGTGCCAGCAGCCGACTCACAGGGGTTCGTAATTCACCCCTCCACTTT.

The chain has TRBV1 and TRBJ2-7; TRBD1, the table's D call, was not compared with the DNA. TRBV1 is noted as a pseudogene. This CDR3 contains 16 residues. The CDR3 protein is CTSTLAPGQRGTGQYF. DNA for the CDR3: TGCACCAGCACCCTGGCCCCAGGACAGCGGGGTACCGGCCAGTACTTC.

Many counts were recorded for this clonotype. The chain links TRBV11-2 to TRBJ2-3; maybe TRBD2 (6 bases). The CDR3 is 15 amino acids. Germline loops: CDR1 SGHAT, CDR2 FQNNGV. V shed 3 bases and J shed 1 base, with 11 bases lying between them. DNA for the CDR3: TGTGCCAGCAGCTTTAGTGTAGCGGGCACAGATACGCAGTATTTT. Protein product: CASSFSVAGTDTQYF.

This clonotype was seen ten or more times. This chain links TRBV12-3 or TRBV12-4 with TRBJ2-2; possible D gene TRBD2, 6 bases. The CDR3 runs to 15 residues. Trimming shortened V by 7 bases and J by 1 base, and 13 bases separated the two germline ends. CDR3 loop: CASKGLAQNTGELFF. The CDR3 DNA reads as TGTGCCAGCAAAGGTCTAGCGCAGAACACCGGGGAGCTGTTTTTT.

This clonotype was counted only a few times. The chain has TRBV5-1 and TRBJ2-7; D might be TRBD1 (6 bases). Germline lookup yields CDR1 SGHRS and CDR2 YFSETQ. Trimming shortened V by 6 bases and J by 4 bases, and 14 bases separated the two germline ends. The CDR3 runs to 13 residues. This CDR3 is CASTGVGAYEQYF. Here the CDR3 DNA reads TGCGCCAGCACAGGGGTAGGTGCTTACGAGCAGTACTTC.

This clonotype was seen a few times. The CDR3: CAISESLGAYNEQFF. The DNA for the CDR3 is TGTGCCATCAGTGAGTCCTTGGGAGCCTACAATGAGCAGTTCTTC. The gene calls are TRBV10-3 and TRBJ2-1; weak D call: TRBD2 (5 bases). With 0 bases removed from V and 2 bases from J, the gap between germline ends came to 8 bases. The V gene's germline CDR1 is ENHRY and CDR2 SYGVKD. There are 15 residues in the CDR3.

J is TRBJ1-5 and V is TRBV20-1; D gene ambiguous. Germline V gene sequence: CDR1 DFQATT, CDR2 SNEGSKA (reference sequence). CDR3 length: 12 amino acids. V lost 2 bases to trimming and J lost 0 bases, with 2 bases between them. The CDR3 bases are TGCAGTGCTAGACTTAGCAATCAGCCCCAGCATTTT. It specifies CSARLSNQPQHF.

This clonotype was seen ten or more times. Since a much larger clone is just one base distant, this may be a read error. V and J are TRBV12-3 or TRBV12-4 and TRBJ2-5; D perhaps matches TRBD2 (6 bases). The V gene lost 10 bases and the J gene lost 9 bases, with 36 bases spanning the gap. The CDR3 covers 18 residues. CDR3 sequence reads: CAISAAGWNNGLNGAQYF. The CDR3 DNA follows: TGTGCCATCAGCGCCGCGGGGTGGAATAACGGTTTGAATGGGGCCCAGTACTTC.